The 2 T cell receptor beta chains below were found in one sample sequenced in a study of blood T cell repertoires in COVID-19. Produced via immunoSEQ multiplex PCR; TCRdb's table is partial and in-frame only. This table holds 20,000 to 25,000 clones, roughly 80% found once. Input material: peripheral blood. The receptors derive from a man between 60 and 75 years old with active COVID-19.

This clone was counted a few times. The chain carries TRBV6-5 and TRBJ1-6; 7 bases align to TRBD1. V lost 9 bases, J lost 10 bases, and 9 bases stayed unmatched. The CDR3 contains 13 residues. CDR1 is MNHEY and CDR2 is SVGAGI in the germline V gene. As DNA, the CDR3 is TGTGCCAGTCGACAGGGCGATGGGTCACCCCTCCACTTT. Residues: CASRQGDGSPLHF.

This chain joins TRBV12-3 or TRBV12-4 and TRBJ1-4; 9 nucleotides align to TRBD1. After removal of 3 bases from V and 12 bases from J, the junction contained 2 bases not matched to a gene. The CDR3 runs to 12 residues. CDR3 nucleotides: TGTGCCAGCAGTTTGACAGGGGGTGAACTGTTTTTT. The encoded protein is CASSLTGGELFF.